This T cell receptor beta chain was recorded in a study of CD8 T cells in ankylosing spondylitis. J lost 3 bases, V lost 3 bases, and 10 bases had no gene match. The CDR3 length is 15 residues. From germline, CDR1 is DFQATT and CDR2 SNEGSKA (reference sequence). This clonotype showed up many times. Its matching antigen is unknown. TCRdb recomputed calls from the 5' RACE reads with MiXCR, one row per CDR3 protein. The table records under 30,000 distinct CDR3 sequences, roughly 8.6% of them present only once. Study-wide results and limits: What seemed typical of ankylosing spondylitis blood was a TCR beta motif built from 8 or 9 highly homologous variants.

The sequencing input was blood. This receptor was obtained from a male donor with ankylosing spondylitis or in good health (not recorded which). V is TRBV20-1 and J is TRBJ1-1, with 7 bases fitting TRBD1. CDR3 region: CSARDQGGTYTEAFF. In DNA form, the CDR3 reads TGCAGTGCTAGGGATCAAGGGGGCACCTACACTGAAGCTTTCTTT.